This TCR beta chain was retrieved from a study of blood T cell repertoires in COVID-19. About the study: Acute-phase and convalescent COVID-19 samples originated in the United States, Italy and Spain. PBMCs, B-cell-depleted T cells, or T cells were the source of the cDNA or gDNA that made up the material.

Source study methods: Counts of nucleated cells, estimated from reference gene primer amplification, were obtained. TCRdb's copy holds only in-frame clones and misses some; the assay was immunoSEQ multiplex PCR. The D gene and trimming were derived from the DNA, and the V and J assignments and clone size from that table. Of nearly 80,000 clones in the sample, 84% were seen once. V trimming: 1 base; J trimming: 2 bases; junction bases outside the gene matches: 8. Germline V lookup: CDR1 MGHDK, CDR2 SYGVNS. This CDR3 region has 16 residues. Sequenced: peripheral blood. This receptor was obtained from a man in his forties or fifties with acute or convalescent COVID-19. The chain is built from TRBV25-1 and TRBJ2-7; 7 bases agree with TRBD1. CDR3 loop: CASSESGQKDPYEQYF. The DNA of the CDR3 is TGTGCCAGCAGTGAATCGGGACAGAAAGACCCCTACGAGCAGTACTTC.